This TCR beta chain was sequenced for a study of T cell responses to AZD1222 COVID-19 vaccine. Germline CDR1 and CDR2: SGHRS and YFSETQ. Trimming pared 4 bases from V and 5 bases from J, leaving 15 bases between. The CDR3 sequence is 14 residues long. Clones were sequenced by immunoSEQ multiplex PCR, and TCRdb holds only the in-frame ones, with some missing. The table lists 100,000 to 150,000 clones, approximately 85% of them singletons. The sequences come from peripheral blood, collected on day 0 of MenACWY control vaccination. The chain joins TRBV5-1 to TRBJ2-5; unclear D gene. This receptor was taken from an adult in good health. The CDR3 region has the DNA TGCGCCAGCAGCCCTAATCCAAAAAGGGAGACCCAGTACTTC. It yields the protein CASSPNPKRETQYF.